One T cell receptor (beta chain) is described in this entry. This clone showed up just a few times. It lacks a known antigen. Base qualities are not at hand, and no much larger clone is one base apart. The source of the sample is a study of cytomegalovirus exposure and HLA in healthy donors (dated 2017 in TCRdb). With regard to the full study: The 650 to 750 repertoires of the first cohort and the roughly 110 validation repertoires were produced on the same platform, according to a later analysis. A separate validation cohort of 100 to 150 different subjects was used in addition to the roughly 700-subject first cohort. The study was designed to test whether signatures of past pathogen exposure could be identified by cataloging public T cell receptors. To predict cytomegalovirus infection status, the study brought together high-throughput TCR immunosequencing, statistical association of individual TCRs with disease status, and machine learning. Study-level results and caveats: A few of the identified cytomegalovirus-associated TCR beta chains were confirmed in vitro to be specific for cytomegalovirus antigens. It was suggested by the authors that the approach could potentially be generalized to other disease states and immunological phenotypes. A later analysis found that TCRs clustered in the first cohort also tended to co-occur in the 120 validation repertoires, with 94% of cluster scores above 0. The study listed 164 TCR beta chains as associated with cytomegalovirus. Across donors, most TCR sequences were observed very rarely, whereas some public TCRs were present in many individuals. A later analysis lacked HLA typing for the validation cohort, so it scored co-occurrence in that cohort across all 120 or so repertoires. The classifier was reported to diagnose cytomegalovirus status with high specificity and sensitivity in both the original cohort and the validation cohort.

The library was generated by the immunoSEQ multiplex PCR assay. The source study handled its data this way. A statistical classification framework was developed to diagnose cytomegalovirus status using the catalog of TCR beta chain sequences. TCRdb stores this immuneACCESS table with in-frame sequences only. Part of the clones is absent; in the studies checked, under half of the shortfall reflects unresolved V genes, and no reason is known for the rest. The D gene and trimming were derived from the DNA, and the V and J assignments and clone size from that table. In all, the sample holds a few hundred thousand clones, and around 87% of those were seen once. The ten largest clones take up under 0.4% of the sample. Separate from the approximately 670-subject first cohort, the validation cohort of 120 subjects was the group to which the donors belonged. A distance of 8 bases separates the germline ends of V and J, which lose 2 bases and 2 bases respectively. The germline V gene yields SGDLS for CDR1 and YYNGEE for CDR2. Counted from cysteine to phenylalanine, this CDR3 has 14 amino acids. Only the CDR3 DNA stays, 42 bases, in frame from base 1.

This sequence uses TRBV9 and TRBJ1-5; the D segment cannot be called with confidence. Sequencing was carried out using PBMCs. This clonotype was sampled from a woman aged 18-29 years in good health and CMV-seronegative. The CDR3 has the sequence CASSVRRGNQPQHF. The sequenced DNA: TGTGCCAGCAGCGTTCGTCGGGGCAATCAGCCCCAGCATTTT.